This TCR beta chain stems from a study of PD-1 blockade in classical Hodgkin lymphoma. Every patient experienced relapse after autologous stem cell transplantation, and brentuximab vedotin exposure varied. This clone was counted between two and nine times. Germline values: CDR1 SGHDT, CDR2 YYEEEE. V lost 2 bases, J lost 10 bases, and 5 bases stayed unmatched. This CDR3 spans 12 amino acids. Clones were read by immunoSEQ multiplex PCR, and TCRdb kept only the in-frame ones, dropping some. The sample records tens of thousands of clones, nearly 90% being singletons. This TCR was recovered from a human donor with classical Hodgkin lymphoma. This sequence joins TRBV5-6 and TRBJ1-2; 7 bases are shared with TRBD1. The sample was peripheral blood mononuclear cells (PBMCs), taken before the second cycle of nivolumab. CDR3 protein: CASSFRDSFYTF. The CDR3 DNA is TGTGCCAGCAGCTTCCGGGACAGTTTCTACACCTTC.